This TCR beta chain was identified during a study of radiotherapy plus CTLA-4 blockade in lung cancer. Study-level information: For approximately 19% of patients, objective responses occurred, and around 34% had disease control. General study results and limits: TCR clones originating in tumors grew in number in blood after radiotherapy plus ipilimumab. Response, reportedly, was best predicted by interferon-beta along with early blood T cell clone dynamics.

Concerning this clone: Its antigen is not known. Sequence at one end of the junction differs from germline and may be a read error.

Chemo-refractory metastatic non-small-cell lung cancer patients underwent focal radiation alongside CTLA-4 blockade with ipilimumab. Clones were read by immunoSEQ multiplex PCR, and TCRdb kept only the in-frame ones, dropping some. Of around 80,000 clones in the sample, about 78% were seen once. Germline CDR1 and CDR2: SSHAT and FNYEAQ (reference sequence). This CDR3 has 13 residues. The sequence came from a human donor with non-small cell lung cancer whose response to radiotherapy plus ipilimumab could not be evaluated. Some clones in this sample may be carry-over from other donors' samples. The source was peripheral blood, collected from a patient treated with radiotherapy plus ipilimumab. The rearrangement joins TRBV7-7 to TRBJ2-7; D is unclear. CDR3 DNA: TGTGCTAGCAGCCCCAATCCCTCCTACGAGCAGTACTTC. Translated: CASSPNPSYEQYF.